This paragraph covers one TCR beta chain sequence. Its specific antigen is unknown. Per-base qualities were not stored, and no clone one base away is much larger. This record belongs to a study of shared clonotypes between healthy human individuals (dated by TCRdb to about 2020). At the level of the whole study: A couple of women and a few men aged 18 to 49 years were included in the cohort. Per donor, three plates each were used for CD4 naive and CD4 memory, two for CD8 naive, and one for CD8 memory. The study deeply sequenced blood TCR repertoires of several healthy adults to estimate repertoire size and the extent of clonotype sharing between individuals. Different laboratories and diverse techniques were used to prepare libraries and sequence TCR repertoires, to increase sequencing depth and limit assay-specific biases. Per donor, leukapheresis produced somewhere between about 0.9 and 9 billion PBMCs.

Study-wide findings and limitations: Naive subsets generally had larger estimated clonotype richness than memory subsets. When a handful of donors were compared, the shared fraction of clonotypes was roughly 5% for naive CD4, less than 4% for naive CD8, about 2.5% for memory CD4, and 0.35% to 0.4% for memory CD8. Sampling was restricted to blood, and TCR repertoires in tissue are likely to differ from TCR repertoires in blood. Pairwise subsampling led to the expectation that sequencing depth would affect the degree of clonotype sharing among donors. Because the study included a small number of donors, the genetic and exposure-history diversity represented was limited. Higher generation probabilities were observed for clonotypes shared by all four sorted-subset donors than for non-shared clonotypes. Rarefaction of sorted-subset datasets indicated incomplete sequencing despite the large sequencing depth.

CD8 naive samples were obtained by positive selection for CCR7 among CD45RO-negative cells, yielding a CD45RA+CCR7+ population from which TemRA cells were excluded. The donors were healthy, HIV-negative adults who had no recently reported acute infections or vaccinations. Every donor was a Caucasian adult living in Nashville, Tennessee, USA. After blood collection by leukapheresis, PBMCs were isolated using Ficoll-Histopaque density gradient centrifugation and then cryopreserved in the vapor phase of liquid nitrogen. Analytical flow cytometry was used to check the purity and quantity of every magnetically sorted T cell population. Genomic DNA was isolated from each sorted fraction and quantified by UV absorbance on a Nanodrop 2000c. The CDR3 measures 16 amino acids from cysteine to phenylalanine. Left in the record is the CDR3 DNA by itself, 48 bases read in frame from the first base. V is clipped by 2 bases and J by 2 bases, and the sequence between their germline boundaries is 16 bases long. The germline V gene yields KGHSH for CDR1 and LQKENI for CDR2.

TCR CDR3 regions were amplified from genomic DNA by multiplex PCR using the deep immunoSEQ assay. For each cell subset, the extracted genomic DNA was distributed evenly across all wells of several immunoSEQ 96-well plates, and each plate served as one replicate. For sorted subsets, about 200 ng genomic DNA, equal to tens of thousands of T cell genomes, was loaded into each replicate PCR. Purified libraries were measured with a Qubit 3.0 fluorometer, size-checked on a Bioanalyzer 2100, and measured again with the KAPA Library Quantification kit. Each immunoSEQ 96-well plate was sequenced on its own single-read 150-cycle Illumina NextSeq 550 flow cell. Concerning the study's data processing: Because only junctional sequences without quality scores were contained in the immunoSEQ output, filtering matching that applied to full-length reads could not be performed. Sequences were annotated with PyIR, a Python wrapper for IgBLAST v1.9, using IMGT germline references to assign V/J genes and CDR3. Any read was removed if the V/J assignment was weak (E-value above 1e-6), the CDR3 was missing, or the read contained stop codons, out-of-frame junctions, or ambiguous translated residues. V3J clonotypes were defined as sequences sharing an identical inferred V gene, J gene, and CDR3 amino acid sequence. The percentage overlap between two repertoires was calculated by dividing the number of shared unique clonotypes by the size of the smaller repertoire. RTK rarefaction, the Chao1 estimator, and Recon v2.1 estimates of unobserved clonotypes were used to assess repertoire richness. For all TCRbeta clonotypes obtained by the gDNA method from a few donors, generation probabilities were computed with OLGA. This immuneACCESS table, as held by TCRdb, lists in-frame sequences with V and J called but not all clones. Of the missing ones, under half trace to an unresolved V gene in checked studies; the others have no known cause. D and trimming were read from the DNA, whereas the V and J calls and clone size are those reported in that table. The table for this sample lists about 1.9 million clones; 93% of them were counted only once. The top ten clonotypes cover under 2% of the sample.

The rearrangement joined TRBV18 to TRBJ2-7, with the D segment possibly TRBD1 or TRBD2, each aligning over 6 bases. The TCR originated in a man aged 18 to 35 in good health. Some clones in this sample may be carry-over from other donors' samples. Sequencing was performed on naive CD8+ T cells from PBMCs. What the cell subset or site label conveys for this sample: CD45RA+CCR7+. The DNA reads TGTGCCAGCTCACCATTCGTGAAAGGGGGGACCTACGAGCAGTACTTC. It is translated as CASSPFVKGGTYEQYF.